This T cell receptor beta chain was identified in a study of blood T cells in healthy people across ages. Study outcomes and limitations: Donors of long life had a larger count of naive CD4+ cells and greater diversity than aged donors.

Through a sample-barcoded 5' primer and a J-beta primer mix, a second PCR was run for roughly 7 to 12 cycles. MiXCR, run by TCRdb on the 5' RACE reads, gives a single entry per CDR3 protein. The repertoire consists of about 1.1 million distinct CDR3 sequences, with roughly two fifths occurring once and the leading ten covering around 13%. The donors, healthy Caucasians from Russia, were aged roughly 6 to 90. Total RNA amounts of at least 6 micrograms were extracted per sample. CDR1 and CDR2 from the germline V gene are SGHVS and FNYEAQ. Trimming shortened V by 1 base and J by 1 base, and 8 bases separated the two germline ends. The CDR3 runs 14 residues. Turning to this clonotype: Its antigen is unidentified.

This sequence was found in a man aged 18-30 years in good health. The specimen was blood. The V and J genes are TRBV7-6 and TRBJ2-7, with D hard to call. The CDR3 nucleotides are TGTGCCAGCAGCTTAGGGACGCTATCCTACGAGCAGTACTTC. Encoded protein: CASSLGTLSYEQYF.